This T cell receptor beta chain was sequenced during a study of tumor and adjacent non-tumor tissue in lung cancer. The library came from three nested PCR rounds adapted from ARM-PCR protocols. Each CDR3 protein gets one entry after TCRdb re-called the multiplex PCR reads with MiXCR. The sample consists of 200,000 to 250,000 distinct CDR3 sequences, 70% to 75% of them appearing once. To note about this clonotype: One end of the junction is discordant with germline, which a read error may explain.

Germline CDR1 is LNHDA and CDR2 is SQIVND (reference sequence). The CDR3 loop spans 19 amino acids. No cell sorting was done before RNA was extracted from the tissue. The sample was lung tumor tissue. This chain links TRBV19 with TRBJ2-1, with D possibly being TRBD2 (6 bases). This clonotype was sampled from a man between 60 and 75 years old with non-small cell lung cancer. The CDR3, as DNA: TGTGCAAGTAGTATAGGGCGGGGCAGAATTCTTGTCTCCTACAATGAGCAGTTCTTC. This encodes CASSIGRGRILVSYNEQFF.